The 25 T cell receptor beta chains below were found in one sample sequenced in a study of blood T cells in healthy people across ages. Combining a sample-barcoded 5' primer with a J-beta primer mix, a second PCR ran for about 6 to 12 cycles. TCRdb used MiXCR to reprocess the 5' RACE reads, holding one entry per CDR3 protein. The table records some 1.5 million distinct CDR3 sequences, 28% of them present only once. The sample taken for sequencing was blood. These receptors originate from a woman in her thirties in good health.

The V and J genes are TRBV20-1 and TRBJ2-7, with 7 bases that match TRBD1. V was clipped by 4 bases and J by 6 bases; unmatched bases: 12. The CDR3 totals 14 residues. Germline values: CDR1 DFQATT, CDR2 SNEGSKA (reference sequence). CDR3 sequence: CSATKRDSLGEQYF. CDR3 in DNA: TGCAGTGCTACCAAGAGGGACAGTCTGGGCGAGCAGTACTTC.

The gene calls are TRBV5-1 and TRBJ2-5, with no clear D. TRBJ2-1 matches the DNA end more closely, so the J call is doubtful. The CDR3 contains 14 residues. The V gene's germline CDR1 is SGHRS and CDR2 YFSETQ. CDR3 sequence reads: CASSLVAAQETQFF. The CDR3 DNA reads TGCGCCAGCAGCTTGGTTGCAGCCCAAGAGACCCAGTTCTTC.

This clonotype was seen at least ten times. V usage is TRBV7-3 and J usage is TRBJ2-5; tentative D call: TRBD2 (6 bases). V was trimmed by 1 base and J by 2 bases, leaving 11 bases between them. CDR3 length equals 15 residues. Germline V CDR1 and CDR2: SGHTA, FQGTGA. The CDR3 sequence: CASSLISGRQETQYF. The CDR3 coding sequence is TGTGCCAGCAGCTTAATTAGCGGAAGACAAGAGACCCAGTACTTC. Supplemented by reference TRBV7-3 and TRBJ2-5, the full variable domain reads GAGVSQTPSNKVTEKGKYVELRCDPISGHTALYWYRQSLGQGPEFLIYFQGTGAADDSGLPNDRFFAVRPEGSVSTLKIQRTERGDSAVYLCASSLISGRQETQYFGPGTRLLVL.

On this clonotype: A much larger clone differs from this one at a single base, so this may be a read error. The gene calls are TRBV20-1 and TRBJ2-1; 7 nucleotides align to TRBD1. Matching the DNA end better, TRBJ2-7 makes the J call doubtful. Germline V gene data show CDR1 as DFQATT and CDR2 as SNEGSKA (reference sequence). This CDR3 region has 15 residues. CDR3 amino acids: CSATNPGTAYNEQYF. As DNA, the CDR3 is TGCAGTGCTACGAATCCCGGGACAGCCTACAATGAGCAGTACTTC.

The CDR3 reads CAERGGCSYEQYF. The CDR3, as DNA: TGTGCCGAGAGGGGGGGGTGCTCCTACGAGCAGTACTTC. The chain employs TRBV9 and TRBJ2-7; tentatively, D is TRBD2 (7 bases). Looked up from germline, CDR1 is SGDLS and CDR2 is YYNGEE. V dropped 10 bases and J dropped 0 bases, with 14 bases sitting between them. CDR3 size: 13 residues.

The chain links TRBV19 to TRBJ2-1, with a possible D match to TRBD2 (6 bases). This CDR3 contains 13 residues. Trimming stripped 2 bases from V and 5 bases from J, with 7 bases between. Looked up from germline, CDR1 is LNHDA and CDR2 is SQIVND (reference sequence). CDR3 in amino acids: CASSITSHNEQFF. CDR3 coding DNA: TGTGCCAGTAGTATAACTAGCCACAATGAGCAGTTCTTC.

This clonotype was detected ten times or more. The chain employs TRBV20-1 and TRBJ2-5; 13 nucleotides agree with TRBD2. The V segment lost 6 bases and the J segment 4 bases; nucleotides outside the gene matches: 5. Germline loops: CDR1 DFQATT, CDR2 SNEGSKA (reference sequence). This CDR3 is 14 amino acids long. The CDR3 loop is CSARTSGRGETQYF. In DNA form, the CDR3 reads TGCAGTGCCCGGACTAGCGGGAGAGGAGAGACCCAGTACTTC.

The gene calls are TRBV12-5 and TRBJ1-5; 8 nucleotides line up with TRBD1. V shed 1 base and J 2 bases; nucleotides not matched to a gene: 13. There are 19 residues in the CDR3. Germline CDR1 and CDR2: LGHNT and FRNRAP. CDR3 in amino acids: CASGLDPNDRGAGNQPQHF. As DNA, the CDR3 is TGTGCTAGTGGTTTGGACCCCAATGACAGGGGCGCGGGCAATCAGCCCCAGCATTTT.

The chain carries TRBV5-5 and TRBJ1-1, with D unclear. The CDR3 runs 12 residues. Per the germline V gene, CDR1 is SGHKS and CDR2 is YYEKEE (reference sequence). Trimming took 0 bases from V and 6 from J, leaving 6 bases between them. CDR3 coding DNA: TGTGCCAGCAGCTTGGACGGGTCTGAAGCTTTCTTT. This sequence encodes CASSLDGSEAFF.

The chain has TRBV12-3 or TRBV12-4 and TRBJ2-3, with D unresolved. The ends were cut back, 6 bases at V and 4 bases at J, with 8 bases in the middle. CDR3 length equals 12 residues. CDR3 residues: CASRFYSDTQYF. For the CDR3, the DNA is TGTGCCAGCAGATTCTACTCAGATACGCAGTATTTT.

This clonotype was counted between two and nine times. The chain joins TRBV10-3 to TRBJ1-4; 7 bases are a match to TRBD1. Germline V lookup: CDR1 ENHRY, CDR2 SYGVKD. The length of the CDR3 is 13 residues. V trimming: 10 bases; J trimming: 5 bases; junction bases outside the gene matches: 7. The CDR3 sequence: CATGTAENEKLFF. The CDR3 nucleotides are TGTGCCACCGGGACAGCGGAAAATGAAAAACTGTTTTTT.

This chain connects TRBV6-5 to TRBJ2-6, with TRBD1 matching 8 bases. The CDR3 has 15 residues. Germline assignment: CDR1 MNHEY and CDR2 SVGAGI. The junction had 4 bases not matched to a gene; V was cut back by 7 bases and J by 2 bases. The CDR3, as DNA: TGTGCCAGCAAGGGACAGGCGGCTGGGGCCAACGTCCTGACTTTC. This sequence encodes CASKGQAAGANVLTF.

This chain connects TRBV7-9 to TRBJ1-2, with TRBD1 as a possible D gene (6 bases). Per germline, CDR1 SEHNR and CDR2 FQNEAQ (reference sequence). The V gene lost 2 bases and the J gene lost 3 bases, with 10 bases spanning the gap. The length of the CDR3 is 14 residues. CDR3: CASSLRTEDYGYTF. The CDR3 DNA is TGTGCCAGCAGCTTACGGACAGAAGACTATGGCTACACCTTC.

This clonotype has a handful of counts. V and J are TRBV9 and TRBJ1-5; no definite D call. Germline lookup yields CDR1 SGDLS and CDR2 YYNGEE. The V gene lost 3 bases and the J gene lost 5 bases, with 9 bases spanning the gap. The CDR3 contains 13 residues. CDR3 sequence: CASSAYLDQPQHF. The CDR3 bases are TGTGCCAGCAGCGCATACCTGGATCAGCCCCAGCATTTT.

This sequence joins TRBV20-1 and TRBJ2-3; 8 nucleotides agree with TRBD2. The junction had 11 bases not matched to a gene; V was cut back by 3 bases and J by 3 bases. CDR1 and CDR2 from the germline V gene are DFQATT and SNEGSKA (reference sequence). This CDR3 is built from 16 residues. The DNA of the CDR3 is TGCAGTGCTAGGGAAAGCGGGGGTGGTACAACAGATACGCAGTATTTT. Its translation is CSARESGGGTTDTQYF.

Ten or more counts support this clonotype. The V call is TRBV9, the J call TRBJ2-7; TRBD1 aligns across 10 bases. V dropped 1 base and J dropped 3; count of bases not matched to a gene: 4. Germline CDR1 reads SGDLS; CDR2 reads YYNGEE. The CDR3 runs 15 residues. CDR3 sequence reads: CASSVTGTGVYEQYF. For the CDR3, the DNA is TGTGCCAGCAGCGTAACCGGGACAGGGGTCTACGAGCAGTACTTC.

Regarding this clonotype: The junction differs from germline at one of its ends, possibly a read error. The chain carries TRBV5-1 and TRBJ2-7; TRBD1 matches 12 bases. Per germline, CDR1 SGHRS and CDR2 YFSETQ. This CDR3 contains 16 residues. In DNA, the CDR3 is TGCGTCAGCAGCTTGGTCGCGGGACAGGGGGCCCACGAGCAGTACTTC. This encodes CVSSLVAGQGAHEQYF. The full variable domain, completed using reference TRBV5-1 and TRBJ2-7, is KAGVTQTPRYLIKTRGQQVTLSCSPISGHRSVSWYQQTPGQGLQFLFEYFSETQRNKGNFPGRFSGRQFSNSRSEMNVSTLELGDSALYLCVSSLVAGQGAHEQYFGPGTRLTVT.

A few counts support this clonotype. CDR3: CASRFFKETQYF. CDR3 nucleotide sequence: TGTGCCAGCAGGTTTTTTAAAGAGACCCAGTACTTC. The rearrangement links TRBV12-3 or TRBV12-4 to TRBJ2-5, with unresolved D. The CDR3 spans 12 residues. The V end was cut by 6 bases, the J end by 3 bases, with 8 bases between.

The table lists this clonotype with a few counts. The chain recombines TRBV6-6 with TRBJ1-6; D unresolved. Germline V lookup: CDR1 MNHNY, CDR2 SVGAGI (reference sequence). The V end was cut by 6 bases, the J end by 8 bases, with 8 bases between. CDR3 length: 12 residues. CDR3 region: CASRTLDSPLHF. The CDR3 bases are TGTGCCAGCAGGACCCTAGATTCACCCCTCCACTTT.

The gene calls are TRBV7-2 and TRBJ2-3; TRBD1 matches at 8 bases. Germline-derived CDR1 and CDR2 are SGHTA and FQGNSA. CDR3 length: 14 residues. The V and J ends lost 0 bases and 14 bases, in that order; junction bases with no gene match: 10. The CDR3 DNA reads TGTGCCAGCAGCTTAGCTCTCGGACAGGGATGGTGGTATTTT. It codes for CASSLALGQGWWYF.

This clonotype was observed a handful of times. The CDR3 DNA is TGTGCCAGCAGCGGCGACAGGGGGACCACCTACGAGCAGTACTTC. Translated: CASSGDRGTTYEQYF. The chain couples TRBV12-3 or TRBV12-4 to TRBJ2-7; 9 positions match TRBD1. Unmatched junction bases numbered 8, after V lost 6 bases and J lost 2 bases. This CDR3 is built from 15 residues.

This clonotype was detected ten times or more. The rearrangement joins TRBV10-3 to TRBJ2-4; TRBD2 agrees at 7 bases. Germline V gene data show CDR1 as ENHRY and CDR2 as SYGVKD. Germline trimming cut 2 bases from V and 2 bases from J; bases unmatched to any gene: 9. CDR3 size: 17 residues. The CDR3 sequence is CAISEGSGGASKNIQYF. CDR3 nucleotides: TGTGCCATCAGTGAGGGATCGGGGGGTGCGTCCAAAAACATTCAGTACTTC.

The V call is TRBV7-2, the J call TRBJ1-5, with D perhaps matching TRBD1 (6 bases). Germline values: CDR1 SGHTA, CDR2 FQGNSA. The V end lost 1 base, the J end lost 4 bases, and 14 bases lay between the germline ends. There are 16 residues in the CDR3. The DNA of the CDR3 is TGTGCCAGCAGCTTAGACGGGGGCCGACGGAATCAGCCCCAGCATTTT. As protein: CASSLDGGRRNQPQHF. The complete variable domain, with remaining parts taken from reference TRBV7-2 and TRBJ1-5, reads GAGVSQSPSNKVTEKGKDVELRCDPISGHTALYWYRQSLGQGLEFLIYFQGNSAPDKSGLPSDRFSAERTGGSVSTLTIQRTQQEDSAVYLCASSLDGGRRNQPQHFGDGTRLSIL.

The CDR3 region is CSVGFKGDNEQFF. The CDR3 nucleotides are TGCAGCGTTGGCTTCAAGGGGGACAATGAGCAGTTCTTC. The chain has TRBV29-1 and TRBJ2-1; tentatively, D is TRBD1 (6 bases). CDR3 length equals 13 residues. The V end was cut by 4 bases, the J end by 5 bases, with 12 bases between. Germline V lookup: CDR1 SQVTM, CDR2 ANQGSEA.

This clonotype has just a few counts. This chain links TRBV7-9 with TRBJ2-7; 8 nucleotides match TRBD1. Trimming cost V 5 bases and J 3 bases; bases outside gene matches: 6. The germline CDR1 and CDR2 sequences are SEHNR and FQNEAQ (reference sequence). The CDR3 contains 14 residues. The CDR3 bases are TGTGCCAGCAGCAGCCGGACAGGGAACTACGAGCAGTACTTC. Protein: CASSSRTGNYEQYF.